This T cell receptor beta chain is drawn from a study of blood T cells in healthy people across ages. This clonotype has more than one count but fewer than ten. The CDR3 has 18 amino acids. Trimming cost V 7 bases and J 4 bases, with 26 bases left between them. A sample-barcoded 5' primer and a J-beta primer mix were used in a second PCR of roughly 6 to 11 cycles. One entry per CDR3 protein, called by TCRdb with MiXCR from the 5' RACE reads. The sample yields roughly 1.5 million distinct CDR3 sequences, roughly 43% seen once. The study recruited healthy Caucasian donors from Russia who were aged about 6 to 90.

The sequencing input was blood. The TCR sequence derives from a woman younger than 30 in good health. The J gene is TRBJ2-1, the V gene TRBV12-3 or TRBV12-4; D possibly corresponds to TRBD1 (6 bases). The CDR3 reads CASNKPLQGGSPYNEQFF. CDR3 nucleotide sequence: TGTGCCAGCAATAAACCTCTTCAAGGGGGTTCTCCGTACAATGAGCAGTTCTTC.